The 18 T cell receptor beta chains presented below share a single source sample, sequenced in a study of blood T cell repertoires in COVID-19. Method: immunoSEQ multiplex PCR; TCRdb's copy keeps in-frame clones and lacks some. Of 160,000 or so clones listed, roughly 80% are singletons. Sequenced sample: peripheral blood. The receptor set was obtained from a woman aged 80 or over with acute or convalescent COVID-19.

The V call is TRBV5-1, the J call TRBJ2-7; 10 bases align to TRBD2. In germline, CDR1 is SGHRS, CDR2 YFSETQ. The length of the CDR3 is 14 residues. V trimming: 4 bases; J trimming: 1 base; junction bases outside the gene matches: 2. The CDR3 DNA is TGCGCCAGCAGCCTAGCGGGGGTATCCTACGAGCAGTACTTC. Its translation: CASSLAGVSYEQYF. Supplemented by reference TRBV5-1 and TRBJ2-7, the full variable domain reads KAGVTQTPRYLIKTRGQQVTLSCSPISGHRSVSWYQQTPGQGLQFLFEYFSETQRNKGNFPGRFSGRQFSNSRSEMNVSTLELGDSALYLCASSLAGVSYEQYFGPGTRLTVT.

This rearrangement joins TRBV3-1 (or the pseudogene TRBV3-2) to TRBJ2-7; 8 bases line up with TRBD1. V was clipped by 1 base and J by 4 bases; unmatched bases: 6. Germline V gives CDR1 LGHDT, CDR2 YNNKEL (reference sequence). This CDR3 comprises 15 residues. The CDR3 here is CASSQGGQGIYEQYF. The CDR3 DNA reads as TGTGCCAGCAGCCAAGGCGGACAGGGTATTTACGAGCAGTACTTC.

V and J are TRBV29-1 and TRBJ1-1, with 10 bases lining up with TRBD1. Germline-derived CDR1 and CDR2 are SQVTM and ANQGSEA. V shed 3 bases and J 5 bases; nucleotides not matched to a gene: 6. This CDR3 is built from 14 residues. CDR3 protein: CSVDGDRGLTEAFF. The CDR3 DNA reads TGCAGCGTTGACGGGGACAGGGGACTTACTGAAGCTTTCTTT.

The chain recombines TRBV3-1 (or the pseudogene TRBV3-2) with TRBJ2-3, with D maybe TRBD1 (5 bases). Trimming left V 0 bases short and J 0 bases short, with 13 bases between. The CDR3 covers 17 residues. In germline, CDR1 is LGHDT, CDR2 YNNKEL (reference sequence). The CDR3 reads CASSQDSAGISTDTQYF. The DNA of the CDR3 is TGTGCCAGCAGCCAAGATTCCGCAGGGATTAGCACAGATACGCAGTATTTT.

This clone was counted between two and nine times. The junction differs from germline at one of its ends, possibly a read error. The V call is TRBV2, the J call TRBJ2-1; 7 nucleotides agree with TRBD2. In germline, CDR1 is SNHLY, CDR2 FYNNEI. This CDR3 has 12 residues. In DNA form, the CDR3 reads TGTGCCAGCAGTGGACTAGGGGAGGGTAGGATCTTC. It yields the protein CASSGLGEGRIF.

This chain joins TRBV30 and TRBJ1-6; the match to TRBD1 covers 8 bases. V shed 2 bases and J 8 bases; nucleotides not matched to a gene: 17. CDR3 length: 18 amino acids. Germline CDR1 is GTSNPN and CDR2 is SVGIG (reference sequence). This CDR3 is CAWSPWQGARGRDSPLHF. The DNA for the CDR3 is TGTGCCTGGAGTCCCTGGCAGGGGGCGCGTGGTCGGGATTCACCCCTCCACTTT.

The count of this clone is one. V and J are TRBV2 and TRBJ1-6, with TRBD1 matching over 7 bases. Trimming removed 7 bases from V and 7 bases from J; junction bases left unmatched: 7. Germline V gene lookup returns CDR1 SNHLY and CDR2 FYNNEI. The CDR3 runs to 14 residues. CDR3 sequence: CASTQQGWNSPLHF. The DNA of the CDR3 is TGTGCCAGCACCCAACAGGGGTGGAATTCACCCCTCCACTTT.

This clone has only a few counts. The chain carries TRBV5-1 and TRBJ2-1; 8 bases match TRBD1. This CDR3 contains 16 residues. The V gene's germline CDR1 is SGHRS and CDR2 YFSETQ. With V trimmed by 3 bases and J by 4 bases, 9 bases remained unmatched. The CDR3 DNA reads TGCGCCAGCAGCTCAGAGGTTGGACAGGGTTACAATGAGCAGTTCTTC. Protein product: CASSSEVGQGYNEQFF.

This clone occurred a few times. V usage is TRBV28 and J usage is TRBJ1-6; TRBD1 matches at 8 bases. CDR3 length equals 14 residues. After removal of 2 bases from V and 13 bases from J, the junction contained 7 bases not matched to a gene. The germline gives CDR1 MDHEN, CDR2 SYDVKM. The CDR3 nucleotides are TGTGCCAGCAGTTTAGGGGACAGGAGGTTTCCCCTCCACTTT. This sequence encodes CASSLGDRRFPLHF. The entire variable domain, with the rest obtained from reference TRBV28 and TRBJ1-6, is as follows: DVKVTQSSRYLVKRTGEKVFLECVQDMDHENMFWYRQDPGLGLRLIYFSYDVKMKEKGDIPEGYSVSREKKERFSLILESASTNQTSMYLCASSLGDRRFPLHFGNGTRLTVT.

V gene TRBV6-2 or TRBV6-3 combines with J gene TRBJ1-6, with 8 bases identical to TRBD1. V lost 2 bases to trimming and J lost 0 bases; unmatched junction nucleotides: 15. CDR1 is MNHEY and CDR2 is SVGEGT in the germline V gene. This CDR3 region has 21 residues. The CDR3 DNA is TGTGCCAGCAGTTACCGGACAGGGAAGACCACGAAAACCTCCTATAATTCACCCCTCCACTTT. Translated: CASSYRTGKTTKTSYNSPLHF.

The J gene is TRBJ1-1, the V gene TRBV5-5; weak D call: TRBD1 (5 bases). This CDR3 is 15 amino acids long. The germline V gene has CDR1 SGHKS and CDR2 YYEKEE (reference sequence). V dropped 4 bases and J dropped 5 bases, with 18 bases sitting between them. The chain's CDR3 is CASSIYRTLGTEAFF. In nucleotides, the CDR3 is TGTGCCAGCAGCATTTACAGGACGCTGGGAACTGAAGCTTTCTTT.

The rearrangement links TRBV19 to TRBJ2-7; 8 bases fit TRBD1. V trimming: 3 bases; J trimming: 5 bases; junction bases outside the gene matches: 6. CDR1 is LNHDA and CDR2 is SQIVND in the germline V gene (reference sequence). The CDR3 is 14 amino acids. This CDR3 reads CASSMDRAYNEQYF. DNA of the CDR3: TGTGCCAGTAGTATGGACAGGGCCTACAACGAGCAGTACTTC.

J is TRBJ2-2 and V is TRBV25-1; 12 nucleotides align to TRBD2. The J segment lost 0 bases and the V segment lost 4 bases, leaving 3 bases of the junction unmatched. CDR1 is MGHDK and CDR2 is SYGVNS in the germline V gene. The CDR3 runs to 17 residues. The CDR3 DNA follows: TGTGCCAGCAGTGGACTAGCGGGAGACCCGAACACCGGGGAGCTGTTTTTT. Residues: CASSGLAGDPNTGELFF.

The sample holds a few counts of this clone. The chain employs TRBV7-6 and TRBJ1-3; weak D call: TRBD1 (6 bases). Germline-derived CDR1 and CDR2 are SGHVS and FNYEAQ. V was trimmed by 5 bases and J by 2 bases, leaving 13 bases between them. The CDR3 is 15 amino acids. The CDR3, as DNA: TGTGCCAGCAGCACCAGGAACAGGGCTGGAAACACCATATATTTT. As protein: CASSTRNRAGNTIYF.

The V gene is TRBV30, the J gene TRBJ2-7; tentatively, D is TRBD2 (7 bases). Trimming pared 8 bases from V and 1 base from J, leaving 12 bases between. CDR1 is GTSNPN and CDR2 is SVGIG in the germline V gene (reference sequence). The CDR3 runs to 12 residues. CDR3 sequence: CAGGATSYEQYF. The CDR3 bases are TGTGCCGGGGGGGCGACATCCTACGAGCAGTACTTC.

The J gene is TRBJ2-1, the V gene TRBV11-1; D is perhaps TRBD2 (6 bases). Germline V CDR1 and CDR2: SGHAT, FQDESV (reference sequence). Trimming took off 0 bases at V and 2 bases at J, with 11 bases between the two ends. This CDR3 is built from 16 residues. DNA for the CDR3: TGTGCCAGCAGCTTAGCTGCGGGATTCACCTACAATGAGCAGTTCTTC. Amino acids: CASSLAAGFTYNEQFF. Together with reference TRBV11-1 and TRBJ2-1, the CDR3 gives the full variable domain: EAEVAQSPRYKITEKSQAVAFWCDPISGHATLYWYRQILGQGPELLVQFQDESVVDDSQLPKDRFSAERLKGVDSTLKIQPAELGDSAMYLCASSLAAGFTYNEQFFGPGTRLTVL.

This clone was seen a single time. This chain joins TRBV11-2 and TRBJ1-2, with D perhaps TRBD1 (5 bases). This CDR3 is built from 15 residues. Germline values: CDR1 SGHAT, CDR2 FQNNGV. The V and J ends lost 3 bases and 4 bases respectively, with 15 bases between them. In DNA form, the CDR3 reads TGTGCCAGCAGCTTTGGCCCCGGGGGGACCTATGGCTACACCTTC. As protein: CASSFGPGGTYGYTF. Full variable domain (rest looked up from reference TRBV11-2 and TRBJ1-2): EAGVAQSPRYKIIEKRQSVAFWCNPISGHATLYWYQQILGQGPKLLIQFQNNGVVDDSQLPKDRFSAERLKGVDSTLKIQPAKLEDSAVYLCASSFGPGGTYGYTFGSGTRLTVV.

This sequence joins TRBV15 and TRBJ2-5; possible D gene TRBD2, 7 bases. This CDR3 region has 15 residues. Germline CDR1 and CDR2: LNHNV and YYDKDF (reference sequence). V lost 3 bases to trimming and J lost 5 bases, with 16 bases between them. CDR3 in amino acids: CATSSWGGPKETQYF. CDR3 sequence (DNA): TGTGCCACCAGCAGTTGGGGGGGCCCTAAGGAGACCCAGTACTTC.